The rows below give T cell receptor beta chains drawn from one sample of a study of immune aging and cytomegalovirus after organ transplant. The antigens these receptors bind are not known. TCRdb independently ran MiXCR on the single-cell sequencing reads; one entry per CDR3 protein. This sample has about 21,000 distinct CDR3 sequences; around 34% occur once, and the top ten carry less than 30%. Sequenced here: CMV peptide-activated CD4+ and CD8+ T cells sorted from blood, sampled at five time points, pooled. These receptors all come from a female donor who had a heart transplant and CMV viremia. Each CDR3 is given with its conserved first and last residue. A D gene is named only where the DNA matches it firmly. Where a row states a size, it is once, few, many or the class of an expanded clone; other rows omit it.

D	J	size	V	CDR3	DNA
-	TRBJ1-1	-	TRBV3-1	CANSRTSNTEAFF	TGTGCCAACAGCCGCACCTCGAACACTGAAGCTTTCTTT
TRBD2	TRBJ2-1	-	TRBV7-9	CASSLGLAGRYNEQFF	TGTGCCAGCAGCTTGGGGCTAGCGGGTCGCTACAATGAGCAGTTCTTC
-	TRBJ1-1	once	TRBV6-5	CASSYSKVNTEAFF	TGTGCCAGCAGTTACTCGAAGGTGAACACTGAAGCTTTCTTT
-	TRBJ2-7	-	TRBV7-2	CASSLAPGRYEQYF	TGTGCCAGCAGCTTAGCCCCGGGGCGTTACGAGCAGTACTTC
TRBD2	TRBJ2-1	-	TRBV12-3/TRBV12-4	CASSPGLGVTPQFF	TGTGCCAGCAGCCCGGGACTAGGAGTAACCCCACAGTTCTTC
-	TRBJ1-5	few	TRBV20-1	CSARDSNSNQPQHF	TGCAGTGCTAGAGACAGCAATAGCAATCAGCCCCAGCATTTT
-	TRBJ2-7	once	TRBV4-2	CASSQDIGSSYEQYF	TGTGCCAGCAGCCAAGACATCGGGAGCTCCTACGAGCAGTACTTC
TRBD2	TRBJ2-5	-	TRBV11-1	CASSLSGGQETQYF	TGTGCCAGCAGCTTGAGCGGGGGGCAAGAGACCCAGTACTTC
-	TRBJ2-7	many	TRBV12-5	CASGVVGEQYF	TGTGCTAGTGGAGTGGTTGGGGAGCAGTACTTC
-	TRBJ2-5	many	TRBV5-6	CASSLKLVETQYF	TGTGCCAGCAGCTTGAAGCTGGTAGAGACCCAGTACTTC
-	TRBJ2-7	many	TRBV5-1	CASSLGRIDYYEQYF	TGCGCCAGCAGCTTGGGGAGGATAGACTACTACGAGCAGTACTTC
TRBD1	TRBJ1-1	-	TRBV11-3	CASSSPGQGPLRTEAFF	TGTGCCAGCAGCTCCCCGGGACAGGGGCCCCTGAGGACTGAAGCTTTCTTT
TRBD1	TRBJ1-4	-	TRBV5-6	CASSLLGGTGGRNEKLFF	TGTGCCAGCAGCTTGTTGGGGGGAACAGGGGGCCGTAATGAAAAACTGTTTTTT
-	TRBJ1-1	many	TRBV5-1	CASSFNGVNTEALF	TGCGCCAGCAGCTTCAATGGAGTGAACACTGAGGCTCTCTTT
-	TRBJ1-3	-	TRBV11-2	CASSLSIRVDTIYF	TGTGCCAGCAGCTTATCAATACGTGTGGACACCATATATTTT
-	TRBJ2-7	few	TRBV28	CASSDAYEQYF	TGTGCCAGCAGCGACGCCTACGAGCAGTACTTC
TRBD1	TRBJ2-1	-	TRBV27	CASSRGFTYNEQFF	TGTGCCAGCAGCAGGGGGTTCACCTACAATGAGCAGTTCTTC
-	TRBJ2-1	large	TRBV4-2	CASSQDSGGTFGYNEQFF	TGTGCCAGCAGCCAAGATAGTGGGGGAACATTTGGCTATAATGAGCAGTTCTTC
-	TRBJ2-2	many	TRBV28	CASTPIGTGELFF	TGTGCCAGCACCCCTATCGGTACCGGGGAGCTGTTTTTT
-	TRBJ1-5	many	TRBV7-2	CASSSVRNQPQHF	TGTGCCAGCAGCTCCGTTCGCAATCAGCCCCAGCATTTT
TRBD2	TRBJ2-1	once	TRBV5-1	CASSSVLAGGDEQFF	TGCGCCAGCAGCTCGGTCCTAGCGGGAGGCGATGAGCAGTTCTTC
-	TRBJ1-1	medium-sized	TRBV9	CASSIRTQNTEAFF	TGTGCCAGCAGCATACGGACACAGAACACTGAAGCTTTCTTT
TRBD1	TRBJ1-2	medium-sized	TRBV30	CAWNRDRRHGYTF	TGTGCCTGGAACCGGGACAGACGGCATGGCTACACCTTC
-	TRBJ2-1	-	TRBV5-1	CACSPGLYNEQFF	TGCGCCTGCAGCCCCGGACTCTACAATGAGCAGTTCTTC
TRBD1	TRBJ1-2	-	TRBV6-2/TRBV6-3	CASNHQGADYGYTF	TGTGCCAGCAACCATCAGGGGGCGGACTATGGCTACACCTTC
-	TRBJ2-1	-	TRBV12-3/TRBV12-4	CASSFGVAGYNEQFF	TGTGCCAGCAGTTTCGGGGTGGCCGGGTACAATGAGCAGTTCTTC
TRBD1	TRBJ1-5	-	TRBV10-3	CAIRDRANQPQHF	TGTGCCATCAGGGACAGGGCGAATCAGCCCCAGCATTTT
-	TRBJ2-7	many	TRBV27	CASSPHRVEGEQYF	TGTGCCAGCAGTCCTCACAGGGTAGAGGGCGAGCAGTACTTC
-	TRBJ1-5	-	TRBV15	CATSPGEWQPQHF	TGTGCCACCAGCCCGGGAGAATGGCAGCCCCAGCATTTT
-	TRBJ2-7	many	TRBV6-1	CASSEQDIGGAYEQYF	TGTGCCAGCAGTGAACAGGACATCGGAGGCGCCTACGAGCAGTACTTC
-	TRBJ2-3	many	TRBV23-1	CASSLIKSRGRTDTQYF	TGCGCCAGCAGTCTTATAAAATCTCGGGGGAGGACAGATACGCAGTATTTT
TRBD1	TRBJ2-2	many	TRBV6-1	CASSGRQGRGGELFF	TGTGCCAGCAGTGGACGACAGGGTAGGGGCGGGGAGCTGTTTTTT
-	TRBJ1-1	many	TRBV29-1	CSVGRRNTEAFF	TGCAGCGTTGGGCGGAGGAACACTGAAGCTTTCTTT
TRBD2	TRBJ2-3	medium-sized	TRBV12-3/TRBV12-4	CASSRTSGSLDTQYF	TGTGCCAGCAGTAGGACTAGCGGGAGTCTAGATACGCAGTATTTT
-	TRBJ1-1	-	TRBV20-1	CSASVGHLNTEAFF	TGCAGTGCTAGTGTGGGACACCTGAACACTGAAGCTTTCTTT
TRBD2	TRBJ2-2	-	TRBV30	CAWIFSGMGPGELFF	TGTGCCTGGATCTTTAGCGGGATGGGGCCCGGGGAGCTGTTTTTT
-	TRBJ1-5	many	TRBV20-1	CSARRGNQPQHF	TGCAGTGCTAGACGGGGCAATCAGCCCCAGCATTTT
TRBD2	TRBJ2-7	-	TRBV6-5	CASRRLAGPYEQYF	TGTGCCAGCAGACGACTAGCGGGACCCTACGAGCAGTACTTC
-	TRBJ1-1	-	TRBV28	CASSFLSTEALF	TGTGCCAGCAGTTTTCTGAGCACTGAAGCCCTCTTT
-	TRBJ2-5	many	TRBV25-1	CASSETIQETQYF	TGTGCCAGCAGTGAGACTATTCAAGAGACCCAGTACTTC
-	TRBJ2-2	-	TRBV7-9	CASSLGGRKTGELFF	TGTGCCAGCAGCTTAGGGGGACGGAAAACCGGGGAGCTGTTTTTT
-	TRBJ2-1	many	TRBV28	CASSLMAGSYNEQFF	TGTGCCAGCAGTTTAATGGCAGGCTCCTACAATGAGCAGTTCTTC
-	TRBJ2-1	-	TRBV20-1	CSARDPSMGPSIF	TGCAGTGCTAGAGACCCGAGCATGGGGCCGTCTATCTTC
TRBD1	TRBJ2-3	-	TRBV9	CASGVEQGITATQYF	TGTGCCAGCGGCGTAGAACAGGGGATCACAGCTACGCAGTACTTT
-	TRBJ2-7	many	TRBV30	CAWSGLGHEQYF	TGTGCCTGGAGTGGTCTTGGCCACGAGCAGTACTTC
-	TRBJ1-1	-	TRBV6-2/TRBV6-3	CASSLPRGSPNTEAFF	TGTGCCAGCAGCTTACCCCGGGGCAGCCCGAACACTGAAGCTTTCTTT
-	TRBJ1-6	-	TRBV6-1	CASSEPTGSRWDSPLHF	TGTGCCAGCAGTGAACCCACAGGTAGCCGGTGGGATTCACCCCTCCACTTT
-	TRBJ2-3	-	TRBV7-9	CASSFEPTPVTDTQYF	TGTGCCAGCAGCTTCGAGCCCACGCCAGTGACAGATACGCAGTATTTT
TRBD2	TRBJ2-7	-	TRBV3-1	CASSQATSGKNHEQYF	TGTGCCAGCAGCCAAGCTACTAGCGGGAAGAACCACGAGCAGTACTTC
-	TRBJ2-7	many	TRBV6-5	CASSYSMDRAGPYEQYF	TGTGCCAGCAGTTACTCGATGGACAGAGCGGGGCCCTACGAGCAGTACTTC
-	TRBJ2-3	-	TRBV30	CAWSPWDTYTQYF	TGTGCCTGGAGTCCGTGGGACACATATACGCAGTATTTT
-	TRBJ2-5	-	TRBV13	CASSLGTARETQYF	TGTGCCAGCAGCTTAGGGACGGCGCGGGAGACCCAGTACTTC
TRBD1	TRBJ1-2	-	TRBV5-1	CASSFQGDGYTF	TGCGCCAGCAGCTTTCAGGGGGATGGCTACACCTTC
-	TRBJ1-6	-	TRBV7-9	CASSLEQNSPLHF	TGTGCCAGCAGCTTAGAACAGAATTCACCCCTCCACTTT
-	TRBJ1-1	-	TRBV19	CASSTEGEKDTEAFF	TGTGCCAGTAGTACAGAAGGGGAAAAGGACACTGAAGCTTTCTTT
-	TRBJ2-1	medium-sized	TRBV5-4	CASSPRFSRNNEQFF	TGTGCCAGCAGCCCGCGGTTCAGCCGAAACAATGAGCAGTTCTTC
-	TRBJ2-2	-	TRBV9	CASSVSQYTGELFF	TGTGCCAGCAGCGTATCACAGTACACCGGGGAGCTGTTTTTT
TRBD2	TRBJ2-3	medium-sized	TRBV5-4	CASSIRLAGSTDTQYF	TGTGCCAGCAGCATACGACTAGCGGGAAGCACAGATACGCAGTATTTT
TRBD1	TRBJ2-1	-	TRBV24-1	CATSDLQGGNYNEQFF	TGTGCCACCAGTGATTTACAGGGGGGAAACTACAATGAGCAGTTCTTC
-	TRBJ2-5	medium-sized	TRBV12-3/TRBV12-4	CASTLGHPQETQYF	TGTGCCAGCACCTTGGGCCACCCCCAAGAGACCCAGTACTTC